This TCR beta chain appears in the sequencing data of a study of cytomegalovirus exposure and HLA in healthy donors. Overall study findings and caveats: The study flagged 150 to 200 TCR beta chains as cytomegalovirus-associated.

The PCR made use of 60 Vbeta and 13 Jbeta primers. Repertoires were generated with immunoSEQ multiplex PCR, while TCRdb's copy carries only in-frame clones and drops some. The sample shows 120,000 or so clones, around three quarters of them seen only once. Germline V gene lookup returns CDR1 SGHAT and CDR2 FQNNGV. This CDR3 is 13 amino acids long. Trimming removed 0 bases at V and 7 bases at J, with 6 bases between. About this clone: Its antigen remains unknown.

J is TRBJ2-2 and V is TRBV11-2; D remains unclear. The receptor's source is a woman between 40 and 50 years old in good health and CMV-seronegative. The source material was PBMCs. CDR3 sequence (DNA): TGTGCCAGCAGCTTAGAACCCAGCGGGGAGCTGTTTTTT. It yields the protein CASSLEPSGELFF.